These 9 T cell receptor beta chains originate from one sample sequenced in a study of human T cells and chemical hapten exposure. TCRdb independently ran MiXCR on the RACE reads; one entry per CDR3 protein. The table lists more than 90,000 distinct CDR3 sequences, 10% to 12% of them singletons, with 2.5% to 4% in the top ten. Indicated time point: patch test 2, 6 weeks after DPC sensitization. Described treatment: therapeutic diphenylcyclopropenone sensitization with weekly scalp DPC. The sample in question was whole blood, obtained in connection with sensitization to the hapten diphenylcyclopropenone (DPC). Source of these receptors: a woman aged 40 to 50 with alopecia areata. Some clones in this sample may be carry-over from other donors' samples.

There are many counts of this clonotype. V and J are TRBV4-2 and TRBJ2-1; 10 bases line up with TRBD2. The CDR3 is 16 amino acids. Germline lookup yields CDR1 LGHNA and CDR2 YNFKEQ. The junction had 9 bases not matched to a gene; V was cut back by 0 bases and J by 10 bases. CDR3 region: CASSQDGTSASREQFF. The DNA of the CDR3 is TGTGCCAGCAGCCAAGATGGGACTAGCGCTTCCAGAGAGCAGTTCTTC.

This clonotype has a count of ten or more. V is TRBV12-3 or TRBV12-4 and J is TRBJ2-2; no clear D gene. V lost 6 bases to trimming and J lost 0 bases, with 11 bases between them. This CDR3 region has 15 residues. CDR3 protein: CASSLFQTNTGELFF. DNA for the CDR3: TGTGCCAGCAGCCTGTTTCAAACGAACACCGGGGAGCTGTTTTTT.

This chain uses TRBV29-1 with TRBJ1-2; D is uncertain. The CDR3 is 10 amino acids. CDR1 SQVTM and CDR2 ANQGSEA come from the germline V gene. The V gene lost 6 bases and the J gene lost 6 bases, with 8 bases spanning the gap. CDR3 region: CSVLAHGYTF. The CDR3 nucleotides are TGCAGCGTCCTGGCCCATGGCTACACCTTC.

This chain uses TRBV5-1 with TRBJ2-2, with no clear D. The CDR3 is made up of 15 amino acids. Trimming left V 2 bases short and J 3 bases short, with 11 bases between. Per germline, CDR1 SGHRS and CDR2 YFSETQ. CDR3 loop: CASSFTMSYTGELFF. The CDR3 DNA reads TGCGCCAGCAGCTTCACAATGTCGTACACCGGGGAGCTGTTTTTT.

The V gene is TRBV6-2 or TRBV6-3, the J gene TRBJ2-7, with D possibly matching TRBD2 (7 bases). The V gene's germline CDR1 is MNHEY and CDR2 SVGEGT. CDR3 length: 18 residues. The ends were cut back, 2 bases at V and 0 bases at J, with 20 bases in the middle. CDR3 in DNA: TGTGCCAGCAGTTACCCGACCGGGGCGGGGGCCTTCTCCTACGAGCAGTACTTC. Its translation is CASSYPTGAGAFSYEQYF.

This chain joins TRBV24-1 and TRBJ2-2, with no clear D. The germline CDR1 and CDR2 sequences are KGHDR and SFDVKD. The V end lost 3 bases, the J end lost 1 base, and 8 bases lay between the germline ends. The CDR3 has 15 residues. The CDR3 region has the DNA TGTGCCACCAGTGATGCGACGGGGAACACCGGGGAGCTGTTTTTT. Translation: CATSDATGNTGELFF.

This clonotype occurred a few times. The V call is TRBV19, the J call TRBJ2-3, with TRBD2 matching over 9 bases. The CDR3 extends over 17 amino acids. Germline assignment: CDR1 LNHDA and CDR2 SQIVND (reference sequence). J lost 3 bases, V lost 5 bases, and 12 bases had no gene match. The CDR3 sequence: CASSPIWLAGRTDTQYF. The DNA for the CDR3 is TGTGCCAGTAGTCCCATATGGCTAGCGGGGAGGACAGATACGCAGTATTTT.

This clonotype has ten or more counts. The V call is TRBV15, the J call TRBJ1-2; tentative D call: TRBD1 (5 bases). This CDR3 comprises 13 residues. V was shortened by 5 bases and J by 7 bases, with 14 bases between the two germline ends. CDR1 LNHNV and CDR2 YYDKDF come from the germline V gene (reference sequence). Here the CDR3 DNA reads TGTGCCACCAGCCGGCAGGACATATTTGGCTACACCTTC. Encoded protein: CATSRQDIFGYTF.

V is TRBV24-1 and J is TRBJ2-1, with 9 bases aligning to TRBD2. CDR1 is KGHDR, CDR2 SFDVKD, per germline. This CDR3 is built from 20 residues. J was trimmed by 5 bases and V by 7 bases; bases with no gene match: 23. The DNA of the CDR3 is TGTGCCACCAGGCTTAGCGGGAGAGTAGGGGTGGGTCCCACAAACAATGAGCAGTTCTTC. Translating gives CATRLSGRVGVGPTNNEQFF.